This is a list of T cell receptor beta chains from one sample in a study of blood T cell repertoires in COVID-19. Method: immunoSEQ multiplex PCR; TCRdb's copy keeps in-frame clones and lacks some. The sample lists under 250,000 clones; 70% to 90% were seen once. The sequencing input was peripheral blood. Source of these receptors: a woman in her 70s with active or convalescent COVID-19. CDR3s include the opening cysteine and the closing phenylalanine or tryptophan. D genes are given only for firm matches. A row's size may be missing; if present it is once, few, many or a size class.

.,TRBJ2-6,.,TRBV27,TGTGCCAGCAGTGGCCCGGGAACCTCAAACTCTGGGGCCAACGTCCTGACTTTC,CASSGPGTSNSGANVLTF
TRBD1,TRBJ1-4,once,TRBV9,TGTGCCAGCAGCAAGACAGGGGGCGGGCCAGAAAAACTGTTTTTT,CASSKTGGGPEKLFF
.,TRBJ1-3,.,TRBV10-2,TGCGCCAGCCAAGAACAGGTCATCACTGGAAACACCATATATTTT,CASQEQVITGNTIYF
.,TRBJ2-3,.,TRBV7-9,TGTGCCAGCAGCTTAGATTGGGGCGCAGATACGCAGTATTTT,CASSLDWGADTQYF
.,TRBJ1-1,once,TRBV7-3,TGTGCCAGCAGCTTATTAGTGGACACTGAAGCTTTCTTT,CASSLLVDTEAFF
TRBD2,TRBJ2-5,.,TRBV5-5,TGTGCCAGCCGCCTTGGACTAGCGGGGGGTCAGGAGACCCAGTACTTC,CASRLGLAGGQETQYF
TRBD1,TRBJ1-1,.,TRBV9,TGTGCCAGCAGCGTAGGACAGGGAAACACTGAAGCTTTCTTT,CASSVGQGNTEAFF
TRBD1,TRBJ2-5,.,TRBV7-2,TGTGCCAGCAGCTTCGGGACAGGCGTTGGGGAGACCCAGTACTTC,CASSFGTGVGETQYF
TRBD1,TRBJ1-3,.,TRBV11-2,TGTGCCAGCAGCCTACAGGGGAACGCTGGAAACACCATATATTTT,CASSLQGNAGNTIYF
.,TRBJ1-6,.,TRBV6-5,TGTGCCAGCAGTTACACTACAGGGAATAATTCACCCCTCCACTTT,CASSYTTGNNSPLHF
.,TRBJ1-1,.,TRBV7-2,TGTGCCAGCAGCTTAGCAAGAGGGAACACTGAAGCTTTCTTT,CASSLARGNTEAFF